This T cell receptor beta chain comes out of a study of Graves' ophthalmopathy and Graves' hyperthyroidism. Amplification from RNA transcripts yielded the TCR beta CDR3 regions. Amplification began with first-round RT-PCR using HTBI primers, then second-round multiplex PCR was performed. Each CDR3 protein gets one entry after TCRdb re-called the multiplex PCR reads with MiXCR. This sample yields approximately 500,000 distinct CDR3 sequences, of which around an eighth are seen a single time; 8% to 10% belongs to the top ten. Per the germline V gene, CDR1 is MGHRA and CDR2 is YSYEKL. The junction had 7 bases not matched to a gene; V was cut back by 9 bases and J by 2 bases. This CDR3 has 14 residues. From fresh peripheral blood, approximately 10 ml in volume, the PBMCs were obtained. This clonotype appeared a few times.

The receptor's source is a woman aged 25 to 39 with Graves' ophthalmopathy. Sequenced input: blood. The gene calls are TRBV4-1 and TRBJ2-3; 8 nucleotides line up with TRBD2. Here the CDR3 DNA reads TGCGCCAGTGAGCGAGCGGGGGACACAGATACGCAGTATTTT. Residues: CASERAGDTDTQYF.